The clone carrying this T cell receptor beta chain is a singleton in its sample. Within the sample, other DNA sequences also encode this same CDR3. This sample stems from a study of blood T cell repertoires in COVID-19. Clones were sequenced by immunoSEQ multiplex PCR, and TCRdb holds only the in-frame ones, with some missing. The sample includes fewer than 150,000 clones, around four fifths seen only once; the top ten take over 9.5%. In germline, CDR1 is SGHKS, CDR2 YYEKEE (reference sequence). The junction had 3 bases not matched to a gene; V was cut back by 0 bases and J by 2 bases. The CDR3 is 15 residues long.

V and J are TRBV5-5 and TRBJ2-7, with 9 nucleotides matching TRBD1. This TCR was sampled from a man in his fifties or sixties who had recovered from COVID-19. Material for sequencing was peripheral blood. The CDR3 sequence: CASSLAGQGTYEQYF. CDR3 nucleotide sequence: TGTGCCAGCAGCTTGGCCGGACAGGGGACCTACGAGCAGTACTTC. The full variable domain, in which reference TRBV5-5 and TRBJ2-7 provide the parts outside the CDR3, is DAGVTQSPTHLIKTRGQQVTLRCSPISGHKSVSWYQQVLGQGPQFIFQYYEKEERGRGNFPDRFSARQFPNYSSELNVNALLLGDSALYLCASSLAGQGTYEQYFGPGTRLTVT.